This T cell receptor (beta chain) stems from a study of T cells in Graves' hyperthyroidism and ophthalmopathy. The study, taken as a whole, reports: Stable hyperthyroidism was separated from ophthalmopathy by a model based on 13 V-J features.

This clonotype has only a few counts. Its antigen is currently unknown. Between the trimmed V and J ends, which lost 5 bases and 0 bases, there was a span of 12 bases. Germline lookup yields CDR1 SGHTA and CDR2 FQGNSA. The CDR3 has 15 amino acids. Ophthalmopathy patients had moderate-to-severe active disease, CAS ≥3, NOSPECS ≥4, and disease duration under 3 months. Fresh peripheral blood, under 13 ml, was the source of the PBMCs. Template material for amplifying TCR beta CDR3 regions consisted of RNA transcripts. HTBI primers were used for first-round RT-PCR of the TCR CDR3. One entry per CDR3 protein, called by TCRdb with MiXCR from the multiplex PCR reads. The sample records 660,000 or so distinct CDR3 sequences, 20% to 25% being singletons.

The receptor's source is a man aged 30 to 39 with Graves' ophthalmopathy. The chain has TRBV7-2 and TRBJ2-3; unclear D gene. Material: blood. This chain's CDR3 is CASSKLSHSTDTQYF. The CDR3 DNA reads TGTGCCAGCAGCAAGTTGTCCCATAGCACAGATACGCAGTATTTT.